This T cell receptor beta chain was observed in a study of regulatory T cells in long-lasting Graves disease. Study-wide results and limits: Researchers examined only peripheral blood and not thyroid tissue.

Germline V CDR1 and CDR2: SGDLS, YYNGEE. The CDR3 is 16 amino acids. Trimming took 3 bases from V and 0 from J, leaving 15 bases between them. The time point denotes: newly diagnosed GD, antithyroid drugs for less than 3 months. RNA isolated from PBMCs was used to make the TCR library. Arm-PCR of CDR3 regions with iRepertoire HTBI primers generated TCR beta libraries. TCRdb processed the multiplex PCR reads anew with MiXCR; each CDR3 protein has one entry. Of roughly 510,000 distinct CDR3 sequences listed, about 16% are singletons. About this clonotype: Its antigen is not identified.

In addition, the sample was reused for a study of T cells in Graves' hyperthyroidism and ophthalmopathy.

The sequence derives from a man aged 18-30 years with Graves disease. The material was peripheral blood mononuclear cells (PBMCs), obtained at new diagnosis, from a patient treated with antithyroid drugs. The genes are TRBV9 and TRBJ1-2; D is unclear. The CDR3 spells CASSGTEPSPNYGYTF. CDR3 nucleotides: TGTGCCAGCAGCGGGACGGAGCCGTCTCCTAACTATGGCTACACCTTC.